These 31 T cell receptor beta chains were all obtained from the same sample, sequenced in a study of blood T cell repertoires in COVID-19. Libraries were prepared by immunoSEQ multiplex PCR; TCRdb keeps only in-frame clonotypes and omits some of them. The data hold 89,000 or so clones, with about 95% observed a single time. Specimen: peripheral blood. These receptors came from a human donor with active COVID-19. The donor label of this sample is uncertain.

V gene TRBV27 combines with J gene TRBJ2-7, with a weak D call TRBD2 (5 bases). V shed 3 bases and J shed 4 bases, with 10 bases lying between them. Germline V lookup: CDR1 MNHEY, CDR2 SMNVEV (reference sequence). This CDR3 is 13 amino acids long. The CDR3 region is CASSFSGGYEQYF. The CDR3 DNA reads TGTGCCAGCAGTTTTTCGGGCGGGTACGAGCAGTACTTC.

This chain's CDR3 is CASSKTDRVRNSPLHF. Here the CDR3 DNA reads TGTGCCAGCAGTAAGACGGACAGGGTTCGGAATTCACCCCTCCACTTT. J is TRBJ1-6 and V is TRBV27; 8 nucleotides agree with TRBD1. J lost 7 bases, V lost 5 bases, and 10 bases had no gene match. CDR1 is MNHEY, CDR2 SMNVEV, per germline (reference sequence). There are 16 residues in the CDR3.

V usage is TRBV19 and J usage is TRBJ1-1, with TRBD1 matching over 12 bases. The germline V gene encodes CDR1 LNHDA and CDR2 SQIVND (reference sequence). With 10 bases clipped from V and 6 bases from J, the junction kept 9 bases outside the gene matches. There are 14 residues in the CDR3. In DNA, the CDR3 is TGTGCCACCCGCGGGGACAGGGGGCGAGCTGAAGCTTTCTTT. This translates into CATRGDRGRAEAFF.

This chain links TRBV7-9 with TRBJ1-1; the match to TRBD1 covers 8 bases. V gave up 3 bases and J gave up 5 bases; unmatched junction bases: 8. Looked up from germline, CDR1 is SEHNR and CDR2 is FQNEAQ (reference sequence). The CDR3 has 15 amino acids. The CDR3 DNA is TGTGCCAGCAGCTTGAAAGGGACAGGTGGGACTGAAGCTTTCTTT. It translates to CASSLKGTGGTEAFF.

This chain joins TRBV7-9 and TRBJ2-3; D is ambiguous. The V end was cut by 1 base, the J end by 0 bases, with 8 bases between. Germline CDR1 and CDR2: SEHNR and FQNEAQ (reference sequence). The CDR3 loop spans 15 amino acids. The CDR3 loop reads CASSLGLDSTDTQYF. The CDR3 DNA follows: TGTGCCAGCAGCTTAGGACTGGATAGCACAGATACGCAGTATTTT.

J is TRBJ2-6 and V is TRBV4-1; 8 bases line up with TRBD1. The CDR3 is 18 amino acids. In germline, CDR1 is MGHRA, CDR2 YSYEKL. Trimming cost V 3 bases and J 0 bases; bases outside gene matches: 7. CDR3 loop: CASSHLFGQGSGANVLTF. CDR3 DNA: TGCGCCAGCAGCCATCTTTTCGGACAGGGCTCTGGGGCCAACGTCCTGACTTTC.

V gene TRBV4-1 combines with J gene TRBJ2-5; no definite D call. Deletions cut 4 bases from V and 6 bases from J, with 12 bases between. CDR3 length equals 13 residues. The germline V gene encodes CDR1 MGHRA and CDR2 YSYEKL. The CDR3 loop is CASSLTLYQTQYF. CDR3 bases: TGCGCCAGCAGCCTGACACTCTATCAGACCCAGTACTTC.

Only one count was recorded for this clone. The CDR3 reads CASSAGGTGELFF. CDR3 nucleotides: TGTGCCAGCAGTGCTGGAGGCACCGGGGAGCTGTTTTTT. This rearrangement joins TRBV6-4 to TRBJ2-2, with a weak D call TRBD2 (5 bases). This CDR3 has 13 amino acids. Trimming shortened V by 4 bases and J by 4 bases, and 7 bases separated the two germline ends. CDR1 is MRHNA and CDR2 is SNTAGT in the germline V gene.

CDR3 in amino acids: CASSPSAGGSYEQYF. In nucleotides, the CDR3 is TGTGCCAGCTCACCCTCGGCAGGGGGCTCCTACGAGCAGTACTTC. The chain combines TRBV18 with TRBJ2-7; 7 bases line up with TRBD1. Trimming removed 3 bases from V and 0 bases from J; junction bases left unmatched: 5. This CDR3 is built from 15 residues. The germline V gene encodes CDR1 KGHSH and CDR2 LQKENI.

The CDR3 DNA reads as TGTGCCAGCAGCAAGAAGGACAGGGTGGACACTGAAGCTTTCTTT. Amino acid sequence: CASSKKDRVDTEAFF. V is TRBV5-6 and J is TRBJ1-1; the match to TRBD1 covers 8 bases. The CDR3 is made up of 15 amino acids. The ends lost 4 bases at V and 3 bases at J; junction bases unmatched: 8. From germline, CDR1 is SGHDT and CDR2 YYEEEE.

The chain uses TRBV7-2 and TRBJ2-3; no definite D call. The V gene lost 3 bases and the J gene lost 3 bases, with 7 bases spanning the gap. The CDR3 has 13 amino acids. The V gene's germline CDR1 is SGHTA and CDR2 FQGNSA. The CDR3 is CASSLSPTDTQYF. In DNA form, the CDR3 reads TGTGCCAGCAGCTTGAGCCCTACAGATACGCAGTATTTT.

This sequence joins TRBV6-5 and TRBJ1-2; TRBD1 is a possible D gene (6 bases). From germline, CDR1 is MNHEY and CDR2 SVGAGI. This CDR3 has 12 residues. V shed 5 bases and J shed 8 bases, with 12 bases lying between them. In DNA form, the CDR3 reads TGTGCCAGCAGTAAGGACAGAGTAGGCTACACCTTC. Residues: CASSKDRVGYTF.

The J gene is TRBJ2-5, the V gene TRBV6-5, with 14 bases aligning to TRBD2. V trimming: 0 bases; J trimming: 10 bases; junction bases outside the gene matches: 7. CDR1 is MNHEY and CDR2 is SVGAGI in the germline V gene. This CDR3 spans 16 amino acids. The CDR3 region is CASSYSRTSGGLGQYF. In DNA form, the CDR3 reads TGTGCCAGCAGTTACTCTAGGACTAGCGGGGGGCTAGGCCAGTACTTC.

This rearrangement joins TRBV28 to TRBJ2-3; no definite D call. V lost 5 bases to trimming and J lost 1 base, with 10 bases between them. The CDR3 loop spans 14 amino acids. Germline CDR1 and CDR2: MDHEN and SYDVKM. In DNA, the CDR3 is TGTGCCAGCAGTCAAGCGAAGGGCACAGATACGCAGTATTTT. The encoded protein is CASSQAKGTDTQYF.

V and J are TRBV9 and TRBJ1-4, with D possibly TRBD1 on 5 matching bases. The germline V gene encodes CDR1 SGDLS and CDR2 YYNGEE. With 2 bases removed from V and 1 base from J, the gap between germline ends came to 12 bases. CDR3 length: 16 residues. CDR3 DNA: TGTGCCAGCAGCGTCGGCCAGGGTATAACTAATGAAAAACTGTTTTTT. Encoded protein: CASSVGQGITNEKLFF.

The chain has TRBV6-2 or TRBV6-3 and TRBJ1-4; D gene ambiguous. Trimming shortened V by 5 bases and J by 14 bases, and 15 bases separated the two germline ends. Germline V gene lookup returns CDR1 MNHEY and CDR2 SVGEGT. This CDR3 is 12 amino acids long. This chain's CDR3 is CASSPYTSGLFF. In nucleotides, the CDR3 is TGTGCCAGCAGTCCATACACATCGGGGCTGTTTTTT.

The chain uses TRBV7-9 and TRBJ2-7; the D gene is possibly TRBD2 (6 bases). Germline assignment: CDR1 SEHNR and CDR2 FQNEAQ (reference sequence). The V end lost 1 base, the J end lost 2 bases, and 9 bases lay between the germline ends. The CDR3 loop spans 14 amino acids. Here the CDR3 DNA reads TGTGCCAGCAGCTTAGGGAGGGGCACCTACGAGCAGTACTTC. It is translated as CASSLGRGTYEQYF.

This clone was observed once. The rearrangement joins TRBV6-5 to TRBJ1-1; D remains unclear. Germline V gives CDR1 MNHEY, CDR2 SVGAGI. The CDR3 totals 15 residues. V lost 0 bases, J lost 1 base, and 9 bases lay in between. The DNA of the CDR3 is TGTGCCAGCAGTTACTCGAAGCTCGCGAACACTGAAGCTTTCTTT. This sequence encodes CASSYSKLANTEAFF.

This chain uses TRBV27 with TRBJ2-1; tentatively, D is TRBD2 (7 bases). The CDR3 is 16 residues long. CDR1 MNHEY and CDR2 SMNVEV come from the germline V gene (reference sequence). Trimming pared 7 bases from V and 4 bases from J, leaving 20 bases between. The CDR3: CASTTSSGGNYNEQFF. The DNA of the CDR3 is TGTGCCAGCACGACTTCTTCGGGGGGCAATTACAATGAGCAGTTCTTC.

V and J are TRBV5-1 and TRBJ1-2, with TRBD1 matching 9 bases. Unmatched junction bases numbered 12, after V lost 4 bases and J lost 5 bases. The CDR3 extends over 16 amino acids. Germline CDR1 reads SGHRS; CDR2 reads YFSETQ. CDR3 sequence (DNA): TGCGCCAGCAGCGGCGAATCCGGGACAGGGAGATATGGCTACACCTTC. This codes for CASSGESGTGRYGYTF.

V usage is TRBV7-8 and J usage is TRBJ2-1, with 8 bases lining up with TRBD2. Germline CDR1 reads SGHVS; CDR2 reads FQNEAQ. V lost 1 base and J lost 4; bases outside the gene matches: 9. The CDR3 is made up of 17 amino acids. CDR3 loop: CASSLGPPGGVYNEQFF. In nucleotides, the CDR3 is TGTGCCAGCAGCTTAGGGCCCCCCGGGGGGGTGTACAATGAGCAGTTCTTC. Filled out from reference TRBV7-8 and TRBJ2-1, the complete variable domain reads GAGVSQSPRYKVAKRGQDVALRCDPISGHVSLFWYQQALGQGPEFLTYFQNEAQLDKSGLPSDRFFAERPEGSVSTLKIQRTQQEDSAVYLCASSLGPPGGVYNEQFFGPGTRLTVL.

The CDR3 DNA reads as TGCGCCAGCAGTGCCCCGAAGGGGGCCGGCACAGATACGCAGTATTTT. This encodes CASSAPKGAGTDTQYF. The chain recombines TRBV10-1 with TRBJ2-3; TRBD1 matches at 7 bases. The CDR3 consists of 16 residues. The trim removed 4 bases at V and 1 base at J, leaving 8 bases unmatched. Germline CDR1 is WNHNN and CDR2 is SYGVQD (reference sequence).

This chain connects TRBV21-1 to TRBJ2-7; the table's TRBD2 call for D was not verified on the DNA. TRBV21-1 corresponds to a pseudogene. The CDR3 is 14 residues long. The CDR3 loop reads CASKWRSSSYEQYF. The CDR3 DNA is TGTGCCAGCAAGTGGAGGTCTTCCTCCTACGAGCAGTACTTC.

This chain joins TRBV6-2 or TRBV6-3 and TRBJ2-3; 8 positions match TRBD2. CDR1 is MNHEY, CDR2 SVGEGT, per germline. The trim removed 0 bases at V and 3 bases at J, leaving 11 bases unmatched. The length of the CDR3 is 18 residues. The CDR3 nucleotides read TGTGCCAGCAGTTACTCGATGGTAGACAGCGGGAGTACAGATACGCAGTATTTT. This sequence encodes CASSYSMVDSGSTDTQYF.

The rearrangement uses TRBV21-1 and TRBJ1-4; TRBD1 was called by the table and not checked on the DNA. TRBV21-1 is a documented pseudogene. The CDR3 totals 15 residues. In nucleotides, the CDR3 is TGTGCCAGCAGCAACGGACAGGGCGAAAATGAAAAACTGTTTTTT. The encoded protein is CASSNGQGENEKLFF.

This clone was seen once. The V and J genes are TRBV25-1 and TRBJ1-5, with a possible D match to TRBD1 (5 bases). This CDR3 comprises 16 residues. Germline CDR1 is MGHDK and CDR2 is SYGVNS. The ends were cut back, 3 bases at V and 0 bases at J, with 12 bases in the middle. The DNA of the CDR3 is TGTGCCAGCAGTGAGGGTGGCGGACATAGCAATCAGCCCCAGCATTTT. Residues: CASSEGGGHSNQPQHF. The complete variable domain, with remaining parts taken from reference TRBV25-1 and TRBJ1-5, reads EADIYQTPRYLVIGTGKKITLECSQTMGHDKMYWYQQDPGMELHLIHYSYGVNSTEKGDLSSESTVSRIRTEHFPLTLESARPSHTSQYLCASSEGGGHSNQPQHFGDGTRLSIL.

This clone has just one count. The rearrangement uses TRBV7-8 and TRBJ2-3; 7 bases align to TRBD1. CDR3 length: 15 residues. V was clipped by 1 base and J by 2 bases; unmatched bases: 3. CDR1 and CDR2 (germline): SGHVS, FQNEAQ. The CDR3 is CASSLVQGFTDTQYF. The CDR3 coding sequence is TGTGCCAGCAGCTTAGTACAGGGGTTCACAGATACGCAGTATTTT.

The rearrangement uses TRBV6-5 and TRBJ1-2; possible D gene TRBD1, 6 bases. V shed 4 bases and J shed 2 bases, with 17 bases lying between them. The CDR3 has 16 residues. Germline CDR1 is MNHEY and CDR2 is SVGAGI. In nucleotides, the CDR3 is TGTGCCAGCAGTTCCCCCAGTGGGGGCAGGAACTATGGCTACACCTTC. Residues: CASSSPSGGRNYGYTF.

The rearrangement joins TRBV20-1 to TRBJ2-5, with a tentative D call TRBD2 (6 bases). V lost 3 bases and J lost 5, with 19 bases in between. Germline lookup yields CDR1 DFQATT and CDR2 SNEGSKA (reference sequence). The CDR3 loop spans 15 amino acids. The CDR3 protein is CSASSRRAGSETQYF. Written as DNA, the CDR3 is TGCAGTGCTAGTAGCAGGAGGGCCGGATCTGAGACCCAGTACTTC.

The chain combines TRBV3-1 (or the pseudogene TRBV3-2) with TRBJ1-5; TRBD1 might be the D (6 bases). The CDR3 spans 15 residues. Between the trimmed V and J ends, which lost 1 base and 5 bases, there was a span of 12 bases. Germline V gene sequence: CDR1 LGHDT, CDR2 YNNKEL (reference sequence). CDR3 DNA sequence: TGTGCCAGCAGCCAAGCCACCCCAGGGGATCAGCCCCAGCATTTT. Its protein is CASSQATPGDQPQHF.

The J gene is TRBJ2-3, the V gene TRBV10-3, with D maybe TRBD2 (5 bases). The V end lost 4 bases, the J end lost 5 bases, and 19 bases lay between the germline ends. This CDR3 spans 16 amino acids. CDR1 and CDR2 (germline): ENHRY, SYGVKD. The CDR3, as DNA: TGTGCCATCAGTGGTAGGACTCCTGTAGCTGGAGATACGCAGTATTTT. Protein sequence: CAISGRTPVAGDTQYF.